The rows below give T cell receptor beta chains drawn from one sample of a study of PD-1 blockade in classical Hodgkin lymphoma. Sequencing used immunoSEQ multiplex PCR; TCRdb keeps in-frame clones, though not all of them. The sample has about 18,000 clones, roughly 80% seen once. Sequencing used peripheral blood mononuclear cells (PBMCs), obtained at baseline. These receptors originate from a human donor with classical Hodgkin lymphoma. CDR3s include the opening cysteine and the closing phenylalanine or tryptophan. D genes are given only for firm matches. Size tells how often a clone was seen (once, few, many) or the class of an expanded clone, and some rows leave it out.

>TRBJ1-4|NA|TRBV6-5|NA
TGTGCCAGCAGTTACTCTGGCAGCCTTAATGAAAAACTGTTTTTT
CASSYSGSLNEKLFF
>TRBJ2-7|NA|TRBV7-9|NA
TGTGCCAGCAGCTTTAAGACTGGCCCCTCCTACGAGCAGTACTTC
CASSFKTGPSYEQYF
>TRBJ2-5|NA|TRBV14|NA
TGTGCCAGCAGCCAAGAAATCCCCTACCAAGAGACCCAGTACTTC
CASSQEIPYQETQYF
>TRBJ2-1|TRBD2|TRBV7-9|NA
TGTGCCAGCAGCGCTAGGTCGGGACTAGGGGATAATGAGCAGTTCTTC
CASSARSGLGDNEQFF
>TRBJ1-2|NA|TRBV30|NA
TGTGCCTGCTCCAGGGGAGATGGCTACACCTTC
CACSRGDGYTF
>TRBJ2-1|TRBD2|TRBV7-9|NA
TGTGCCAGCTCGAGGGGAGGGACTTATAACAATGAGCAGTTCTTC
CASSRGGTYNNEQFF
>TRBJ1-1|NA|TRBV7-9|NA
TGTGCCAGCAGCTTTAGCTCGACAGGTGGGAACACTGAAGCTTTCTTT
CASSFSSTGGNTEAFF
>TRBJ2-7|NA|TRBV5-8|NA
TGTGCCAGCAGCCCAGGTTTCTTTGGGGGAGCGTACTTC
CASSPGFFGGAYF
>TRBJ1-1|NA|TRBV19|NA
TGTGCCAGTAGTAAAGGACGGGGAGTTAACACTGAAGCTTTCTTT
CASSKGRGVNTEAFF
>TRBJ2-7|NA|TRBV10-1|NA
TGCGCCAGCAGTGACGGGGCCATCTACGAGCAGTACTTC
CASSDGAIYEQYF
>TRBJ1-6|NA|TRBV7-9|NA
TGTGCCAGCAGCTTGGTGAAAACGGGATCACCCCTCCACTTT
CASSLVKTGSPLHF
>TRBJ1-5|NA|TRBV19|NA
TGTGCCAGTAGCAAAACTCGGACGGGGGATTATAGCAATCAGCCCCAGCATTTT
CASSKTRTGDYSNQPQHF
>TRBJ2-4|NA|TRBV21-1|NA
TGTGCCAGCAGCAAAGCGCGACAAAACATTCAGTACTTC
CASSKARQNIQYF
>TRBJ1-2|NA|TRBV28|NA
TGTGCCAGCAGACTTACAAACTATGGCTACACCTTC
CASRLTNYGYTF
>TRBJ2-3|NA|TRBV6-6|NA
TGTGCCAGCAGTCCCCCTAGCACAGATACGCAGTATTTT
CASSPPSTDTQYF
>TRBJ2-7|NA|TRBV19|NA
TGTGCCAGTAGTCTTACGGCGTCTCAGGGCTACGAGCAGTACTTC
CASSLTASQGYEQYF
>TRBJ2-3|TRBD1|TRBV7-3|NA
TGTGCCAGCAGCCCGACAGGGCCCTCTTCAGATACGCAGTATTTT
CASSPTGPSSDTQYF
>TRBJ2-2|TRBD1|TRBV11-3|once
TGTGCCAGCAGCCGGACAGGGGTCACCGGGGAGCTGTTTTTT
CASSRTGVTGELFF
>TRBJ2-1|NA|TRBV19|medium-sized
TGTGCCAGTAGTGTGGGGAGCTCCTACAATGAGCAGTTCTTC
CASSVGSSYNEQFF
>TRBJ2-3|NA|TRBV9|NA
TGTGCCAGCAGCGTAACGGGGCGATACACAGATACGCAGTATTTT
CASSVTGRYTDTQYF